Sequencing of this T cell receptor (beta chain) was carried out in a study of blood T cell dynamics during melanoma immunotherapy. About the research overall: Standard first-line treatment here was pembrolizumab or nivolumab plus ipilimumab in metastatic melanoma. Study-wide results and limits: The study could not tell melanoma-specific clones from general immune activation.

Time point in this sample: pre-treatment baseline. Blood was drawn before treatment and at week 3 after checkpoint blockade. Each bulk PBMC sample had approximately 0.35 ug DNA loaded. Sequencing was performed with immunoSEQ multiplex PCR; in TCRdb, only in-frame clones are kept and a portion is missing. The repertoire consists of 10,000 or so clones, with about 88% occurring once and the leading ten covering just under 7.5%. With respect to this clone: Its antigen remains unknown. Sequence at one end of the junction differs from germline and may be a read error.

The sequence was collected from a human donor with melanoma. The sequenced sample was blood, obtained from a patient treated with checkpoint blockade.

The CDR3 DNA sequence: TGTGCCATCAGTGATGGAGGGACCTACGGGCAGTACTTC. This translates into CAISDGGTYGQYF. The rearrangement uses TRBV10-3 and TRBJ2-7, with D possibly being TRBD2 (6 bases). This CDR3 comprises 13 residues. Looked up from germline, CDR1 is ENHRY and CDR2 is SYGVKD.